Here is one T cell receptor beta chain with its context. The antigen remains unidentified. The protocol was immunoSEQ multiplex PCR, while the TCRdb copy is restricted to in-frame clones and leaves out a portion. This table has approximately 2,000,000 clones, around 90% appearing once. These data are taken from a study of shared clonotypes between healthy human individuals. Study summary: Donors consisted of two women and three men between 18 and 49. Overall study findings and caveats: Despite large depth, rarefaction showed incomplete sorted-subset sequencing. As a rule, naive subsets had a larger estimated richness than memory subsets. Shared clonotypes across all four donors exceeded non-shared ones in generation probability.

V gave up 7 bases and J gave up 0 bases; unmatched junction bases: 11. This CDR3 region has 19 residues. In germline, CDR1 is SGHTA, CDR2 FQGNSA. The chain combines TRBV7-2 with TRBJ2-1; 14 bases align to TRBD2. The origin of this receptor is a man aged 18 to 29 in good health. Some clones in this sample may be carry-over from other donors' samples. The sequencing sample was made of naive CD4+ T cells from PBMCs. Subset in this sample: CD45RA+ positively selected. CDR3 bases: TGTGCCAGCACCAAGGGTTGGACTAGCGGGAGGAGCTCCTACAATGAGCAGTTCTTC. This encodes CASTKGWTSGRSSYNEQFF.